Each of the 13 T cell receptor beta chains below was sequenced from the same sample in a study of cytomegalovirus exposure and HLA in healthy donors. PCR was performed using 60 Vbeta and 13 Jbeta primers. Libraries were prepared by immunoSEQ multiplex PCR; TCRdb keeps only in-frame clonotypes and omits some of them. In the table there are about 270,000 clones, under 80% of which are singletons. Sequencing was done on a sample of PBMCs. The receptors were sampled from a female donor in good health and CMV-seronegative.

The chain couples TRBV11-1 to TRBJ2-1, with 8 bases matching TRBD1. The J segment lost 8 bases and the V segment lost 1 base, leaving 10 bases of the junction unmatched. This CDR3 contains 16 residues. CDR1 and CDR2 from the germline V gene are SGHAT and FQDESV (reference sequence). The CDR3 region is CASSLGTGTVPHEQFF. Written as DNA, the CDR3 is TGTGCCAGCAGCTTAGGGACAGGGACCGTTCCGCATGAGCAGTTCTTC.

The chain carries TRBV7-6 and TRBJ2-7; D uncertain. CDR1 is SGHVS, CDR2 FNYEAQ, per germline. The CDR3 runs 14 residues. V was trimmed by 3 bases and J by 6 bases, leaving 15 bases between them. The CDR3 here is CASSLGPDWSEQYF. As DNA, the CDR3 is TGTGCCAGCAGCTTGGGCCCGGATTGGTCCGAGCAGTACTTC.

V usage is TRBV29-1 and J usage is TRBJ2-7; a possible D gene is TRBD2 (7 bases). Trimming stripped 6 bases from V and 0 bases from J, with 12 bases between. The CDR3 sequence is 13 residues long. In germline, CDR1 is SQVTM, CDR2 ANQGSEA. The CDR3 sequence is CSVGGGSSYEQYF. As DNA, the CDR3 is TGCAGCGTGGGAGGGGGGAGCTCCTACGAGCAGTACTTC.

This sequence joins TRBV7-2 and TRBJ2-1; 7 bases fit TRBD2. Germline CDR1 and CDR2: SGHTA and FQGNSA. Trimming cost V 3 bases and J 9 bases; bases outside gene matches: 14. This CDR3 is built from 16 residues. The CDR3 coding sequence is TGTGCCAGCAGCTTGGGGCTAGCGGAGGGCTATAGTGAGCAGTTCTTC. It is translated as CASSLGLAEGYSEQFF.

The gene calls are TRBV30 and TRBJ2-7; TRBD1 agrees at 9 bases. V was clipped by 6 bases and J by 1 base; unmatched bases: 7. Germline CDR1 reads GTSNPN; CDR2 reads SVGIG (reference sequence). The length of the CDR3 is 14 residues. CDR3 DNA sequence: TGTGCCTGTACCATAGGACAGGGGTCCTACGAGCAGTACTTC. Protein product: CACTIGQGSYEQYF.

This chain links TRBV25-1 with TRBJ1-1; 7 nucleotides agree with TRBD1. CDR1 and CDR2 (germline): MGHDK, SYGVNS. This CDR3 comprises 14 residues. Trimming cost V 7 bases and J 11 bases; bases outside gene matches: 16. The CDR3 here is CASTPDREALGAFF. Written as DNA, the CDR3 is TGTGCCAGCACCCCTGACAGGGAGGCCCTCGGGGCTTTCTTT.

This chain uses TRBV19 with TRBJ2-4; TRBD2 matches 7 bases. Germline V gene lookup returns CDR1 LNHDA and CDR2 SQIVND (reference sequence). The ends lost 3 bases at V and 2 bases at J; junction bases unmatched: 7. The CDR3 is 16 amino acids. CDR3 nucleotide sequence: TGTGCCAGTAGTATTTTTGCGGGAGCTACCAAAAACATTCAGTACTTC. Protein product: CASSIFAGATKNIQYF.

This clone showed up just a few times. The chain recombines TRBV5-1 with TRBJ1-4; TRBD1 aligns across 10 bases. The V gene's germline CDR1 is SGHRS and CDR2 YFSETQ. V shed 4 bases and J 8 bases; nucleotides not matched to a gene: 8. The CDR3 sequence is 15 residues long. The CDR3 spells CASSLNPDRGEKLFF. In nucleotides, the CDR3 is TGCGCCAGCAGCCTGAACCCGGACAGGGGGGAAAAACTGTTTTTT.

V is TRBV27 and J is TRBJ1-4, with D unclear. The germline V gene encodes CDR1 MNHEY and CDR2 SMNVEV (reference sequence). Trimming stripped 3 bases from V and 8 bases from J, with 16 bases between. There are 15 residues in the CDR3. CDR3: CASSFGPSEGEKLFF. CDR3 sequence (DNA): TGTGCCAGCAGTTTTGGGCCCTCAGAAGGCGAAAAACTGTTTTTT.

V gene TRBV5-6 combines with J gene TRBJ2-6; 7 positions agree with TRBD1. The junction had 3 bases not matched to a gene; V was cut back by 4 bases and J by 2 bases. The germline gives CDR1 SGHDT, CDR2 YYEEEE. This CDR3 is 15 amino acids long. The CDR3 here is CASSPQGAGANVLTF. As DNA, the CDR3 is TGTGCCAGCAGCCCGCAGGGGGCTGGGGCCAACGTCCTGACTTTC.

J is TRBJ2-7 and V is TRBV5-1; a weak D match, TRBD1 (7 bases). V shed 0 bases and J shed 3 bases, with 13 bases lying between them. The V gene's germline CDR1 is SGHRS and CDR2 YFSETQ. The CDR3 sequence is 15 residues long. The chain's CDR3 is CASSLAQGGIYEQYF. The CDR3, as DNA: TGCGCCAGCAGCTTGGCCCAGGGGGGTATCTACGAGCAGTACTTC.

The rearrangement links TRBV14 to TRBJ1-5, with D unclear. V was pared by 0 bases and J by 0 bases, with 15 bases between. The CDR3 loop spans 18 amino acids. Germline V gene data show CDR1 as SGHDN and CDR2 as FVKESK. The DNA of the CDR3 is TGTGCCAGCAGCCAAGATTGCGGGGTCCCCCATAGCAATCAGCCCCAGCATTTT. As protein: CASSQDCGVPHSNQPQHF.

The V and J genes are TRBV5-1 and TRBJ2-4, with 7 nucleotides matching TRBD1. The CDR3 loop spans 17 amino acids. With 1 base clipped from V and 6 bases from J, the junction kept 13 bases outside the gene matches. Germline lookup yields CDR1 SGHRS and CDR2 YFSETQ. The CDR3 DNA reads TGCGCCAGCAGCTTGAATCCCCCCGCGACAGGGACAAACATTCAGTACTTC. Its protein is CASSLNPPATGTNIQYF.